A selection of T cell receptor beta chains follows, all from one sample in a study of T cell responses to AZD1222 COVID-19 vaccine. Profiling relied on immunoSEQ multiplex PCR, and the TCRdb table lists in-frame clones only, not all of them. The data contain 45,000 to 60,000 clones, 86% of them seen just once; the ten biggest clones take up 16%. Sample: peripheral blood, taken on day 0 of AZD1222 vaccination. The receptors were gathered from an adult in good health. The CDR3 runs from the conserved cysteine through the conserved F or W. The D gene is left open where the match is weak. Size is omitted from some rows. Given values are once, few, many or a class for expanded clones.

CDR3nt: TGTGCCAGCAGCCAAGATCCGGGACCCTACGAGCAGTACTTC
CDR3aa: CASSQDPGPYEQYF
abundance: once
d_gene: -
j_gene: TRBJ2-7
v_gene: TRBV3-1/TRBV3-2

CDR3nt: TGTGCCAGCAGCCCTGGCGGGAGGAACACAGATACGCAGTATTTT
CDR3aa: CASSPGGRNTDTQYF
abundance: -
d_gene: TRBD2
j_gene: TRBJ2-3
v_gene: TRBV3-1/TRBV3-2

CDR3nt: TGCAGCGTTCTGGTGACACAAGAGACCCAGTACTTC
CDR3aa: CSVLVTQETQYF
abundance: -
d_gene: -
j_gene: TRBJ2-5
v_gene: TRBV29-1

CDR3nt: TGTGCCAGCTCGACAGGGGGGAATCAGCCCCAGCATTTT
CDR3aa: CASSTGGNQPQHF
abundance: -
d_gene: TRBD1
j_gene: TRBJ1-5
v_gene: TRBV18

CDR3nt: TGTGCCAGCAGGGAGGCGGGACCGAACACTGAAGCTTTCTTT
CDR3aa: CASREAGPNTEAFF
abundance: -
d_gene: -
j_gene: TRBJ1-1
v_gene: TRBV7-3

CDR3nt: TGTGCCAGCAGTTTACGAGAGTCGGAAGATACGCAGTATTTT
CDR3aa: CASSLRESEDTQYF
abundance: -
d_gene: -
j_gene: TRBJ2-3
v_gene: TRBV6-2/TRBV6-3

CDR3nt: TGTGCCATCAGTGAGACACAGGGGGCGGTAGAGACCCAGTACTTC
CDR3aa: CAISETQGAVETQYF
abundance: -
d_gene: TRBD1
j_gene: TRBJ2-5
v_gene: TRBV10-3

CDR3nt: TGTGCCAGCAGCCTAATTAGCGGGATAAACACCGGGGAGCTGTTTTTT
CDR3aa: CASSLISGINTGELFF
abundance: few
d_gene: TRBD2
j_gene: TRBJ2-2
v_gene: TRBV5-4

CDR3nt: TGTGCCAGCAGCTCCAGGGGGGCGAGAGGCTACACCTTC
CDR3aa: CASSSRGARGYTF
abundance: -
d_gene: TRBD1
j_gene: TRBJ1-2
v_gene: TRBV11-3

CDR3nt: TGTGCCAGCAGACAAGGGGATCAGCCCCAGCATTTT
CDR3aa: CASRQGDQPQHF
abundance: -
d_gene: -
j_gene: TRBJ1-5
v_gene: TRBV6-5

CDR3nt: TGTGCCAGCAGCCAATGGAAACAATGGGGACAGGGTACCGAAAAACTGTTTTTT
CDR3aa: CASSQWKQWGQGTEKLFF
abundance: -
d_gene: TRBD1
j_gene: TRBJ1-4
v_gene: TRBV16

CDR3nt: TGTGCCAGCAGCGCAGACAGTCACAATCAGCCCCAGCATTTT
CDR3aa: CASSADSHNQPQHF
abundance: -
d_gene: -
j_gene: TRBJ1-5
v_gene: TRBV2

CDR3nt: TGTGCCAGCAGCTTGAAGGGGGTCCCTGGGGCCAACGTCCTGACTTTC
CDR3aa: CASSLKGVPGANVLTF
abundance: few
d_gene: -
j_gene: TRBJ2-6
v_gene: TRBV5-4

CDR3nt: TGTGCCAGCAGTTTTGTTGTGGGGCAGGGGCCCCAGCATTTT
CDR3aa: CASSFVVGQGPQHF
abundance: -
d_gene: -
j_gene: TRBJ1-5
v_gene: TRBV27

CDR3nt: TGTGCCAGCAGCGCCGACGGACGGAGCTCCTACAATGAGCAGTTCTTC
CDR3aa: CASSADGRSSYNEQFF
abundance: -
d_gene: -
j_gene: TRBJ2-1
v_gene: TRBV7-8

CDR3nt: TGTGCCAGCAGTTACTCGCTCTCACCGAATCAGCCCCAGCATTTT
CDR3aa: CASSYSLSPNQPQHF
abundance: -
d_gene: -
j_gene: TRBJ1-5
v_gene: TRBV6-5

CDR3nt: TGCGCCAGCAGCTTGGTTGACCCCGGCCCTGAAGCTTTCTTT
CDR3aa: CASSLVDPGPEAFF
abundance: -
d_gene: -
j_gene: TRBJ1-1
v_gene: TRBV5-1

CDR3nt: TGTGCCAGCAGCCCCGCCATGGGGGCGGACACCGGGGAGCTGTTTTTT
CDR3aa: CASSPAMGADTGELFF
abundance: -
d_gene: -
j_gene: TRBJ2-2
v_gene: TRBV7-8

CDR3nt: TGTGCCAGTAGTATATCTAGCGGGTACCAAGAGACCCAGTACTTC
CDR3aa: CASSISSGYQETQYF
abundance: -
d_gene: TRBD2
j_gene: TRBJ2-5
v_gene: TRBV19

CDR3nt: TGTGCCAGCTCACCCAGAGGGGAAGTTAACGAAAAACTGTTTTTT
CDR3aa: CASSPRGEVNEKLFF
abundance: -
d_gene: -
j_gene: TRBJ1-4
v_gene: TRBV18

CDR3nt: TGTGCCAGCAGTTTAGTGGGACAGTCCTACGAGCAGTACTTC
CDR3aa: CASSLVGQSYEQYF
abundance: -
d_gene: TRBD1
j_gene: TRBJ2-7
v_gene: TRBV27

CDR3nt: TGTGCCAGTAGTAGGCACCCTCGACAGGGGGTAGCTTTCTACGAGCAGTACTTC
CDR3aa: CASSRHPRQGVAFYEQYF
abundance: -
d_gene: TRBD1
j_gene: TRBJ2-7
v_gene: TRBV19

CDR3nt: TGTGCCAGCAGCCGGGCCAATGGAAACTATGGCTACACCTTC
CDR3aa: CASSRANGNYGYTF
abundance: -
d_gene: -
j_gene: TRBJ1-2
v_gene: TRBV7-3

CDR3nt: TGTGCCAGCAGCTTAAACAGCGGAGGTAGGGGCAATGAGCAGTTCTTC
CDR3aa: CASSLNSGGRGNEQFF
abundance: -
d_gene: -
j_gene: TRBJ2-1
v_gene: TRBV7-9

CDR3nt: TGTGCCAGCAGTGAACCCTCTGGGGCCAACGTCCTGACTTTC
CDR3aa: CASSEPSGANVLTF
abundance: -
d_gene: -
j_gene: TRBJ2-6
v_gene: TRBV2

CDR3nt: TGTGCCATCAGTGATGGGGACAGGACTGAAGCTTTCTTT
CDR3aa: CAISDGDRTEAFF
abundance: -
d_gene: TRBD1
j_gene: TRBJ1-1
v_gene: TRBV10-3

CDR3nt: TGTGCCAGCAGTCCCCTAGACAGGGTCAGGTTCGCGGGTTATGGCTACACCTTC
CDR3aa: CASSPLDRVRFAGYGYTF
abundance: -
d_gene: TRBD1
j_gene: TRBJ1-2
v_gene: TRBV5-6

CDR3nt: TGCGCCAGCAGCTCCGGACAGGGGCACTCTGGAAACACCATATATTTT
CDR3aa: CASSSGQGHSGNTIYF
abundance: -
d_gene: TRBD1
j_gene: TRBJ1-3
v_gene: TRBV5-1

CDR3nt: TGTGCCACCAGTGATTTAAGGCAGGGGGTCACCGGGGAGCTGTTTTTT
CDR3aa: CATSDLRQGVTGELFF
abundance: -
d_gene: TRBD1
j_gene: TRBJ2-2
v_gene: TRBV24-1

CDR3nt: TGTGCCAGCAGCTTAGGGGAAGGACAGTGCTTC
CDR3aa: CASSLGEGQCF
abundance: once
d_gene: -
j_gene: TRBJ2-7
v_gene: TRBV5-6

CDR3nt: TGTGCCAGCAGCTTGGGGTCAGGGAATAGCAATCAGCCCCAGCATTTT
CDR3aa: CASSLGSGNSNQPQHF
abundance: -
d_gene: -
j_gene: TRBJ1-5
v_gene: TRBV5-6

CDR3nt: TGTGCCAGCAGCTTCGGGTTAGGAATCTACGAGCAGTACTTC
CDR3aa: CASSFGLGIYEQYF
abundance: -
d_gene: -
j_gene: TRBJ2-7
v_gene: TRBV5-6

CDR3nt: TGTGCCATCAGTGACGGGAGGACTGCTGGAAACACCATATATTTT
CDR3aa: CAISDGRTAGNTIYF
abundance: -
d_gene: -
j_gene: TRBJ1-3
v_gene: TRBV10-3